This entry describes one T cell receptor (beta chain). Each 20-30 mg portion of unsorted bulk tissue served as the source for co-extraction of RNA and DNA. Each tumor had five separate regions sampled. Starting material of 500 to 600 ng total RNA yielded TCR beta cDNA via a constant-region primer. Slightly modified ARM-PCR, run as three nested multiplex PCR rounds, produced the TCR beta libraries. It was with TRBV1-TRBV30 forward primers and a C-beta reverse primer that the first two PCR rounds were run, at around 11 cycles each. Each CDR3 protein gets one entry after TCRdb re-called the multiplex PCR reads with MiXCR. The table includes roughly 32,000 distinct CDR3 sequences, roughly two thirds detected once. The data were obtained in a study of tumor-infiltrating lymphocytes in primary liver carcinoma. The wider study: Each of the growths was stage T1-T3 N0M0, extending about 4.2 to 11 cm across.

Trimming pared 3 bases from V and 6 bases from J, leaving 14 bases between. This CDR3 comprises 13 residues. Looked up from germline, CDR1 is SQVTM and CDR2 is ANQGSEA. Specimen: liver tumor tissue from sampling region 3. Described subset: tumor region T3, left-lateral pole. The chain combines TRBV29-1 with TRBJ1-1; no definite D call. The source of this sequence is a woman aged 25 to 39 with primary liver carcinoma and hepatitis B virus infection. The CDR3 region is CSVDEGGVAEAFF. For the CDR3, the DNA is TGCAGCGTTGATGAAGGCGGAGTCGCTGAAGCTTTCTTT.